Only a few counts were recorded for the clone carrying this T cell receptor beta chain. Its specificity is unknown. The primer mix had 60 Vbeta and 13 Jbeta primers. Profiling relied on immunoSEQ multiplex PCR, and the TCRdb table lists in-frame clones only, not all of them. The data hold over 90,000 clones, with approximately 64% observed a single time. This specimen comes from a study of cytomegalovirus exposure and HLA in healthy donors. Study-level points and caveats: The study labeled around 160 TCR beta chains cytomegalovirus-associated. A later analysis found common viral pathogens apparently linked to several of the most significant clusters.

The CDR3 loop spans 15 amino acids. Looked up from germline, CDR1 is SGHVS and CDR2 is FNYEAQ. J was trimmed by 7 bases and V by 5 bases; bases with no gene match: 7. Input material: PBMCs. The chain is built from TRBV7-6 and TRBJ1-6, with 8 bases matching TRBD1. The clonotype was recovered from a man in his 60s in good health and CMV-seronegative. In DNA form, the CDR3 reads TGTGCCAGCAGCGAGAGACAGGGGTCGAATTCACCCCTCCACTTT. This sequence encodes CASSERQGSNSPLHF.